The rows below give T cell receptor beta chains drawn from one sample of a study of T cell responses to AZD1222 COVID-19 vaccine. Only in-frame clones appear in the TCRdb table, and some are missing; sequencing was by immunoSEQ multiplex PCR. The table records approximately 120,000 clones, around nine tenths of them present only once. Here the sequenced sample was peripheral blood, taken on day 0 of AZD1222 vaccination. The receptors shown here come from an adult in good health. CDR3s include the opening cysteine and the closing phenylalanine or tryptophan. Each record gives: clone size, D gene, J gene, CDR3 length, V gene, CDR3 protein, CDR3 DNA. D genes are given only for firm matches. Expanded clones are given a class, and other clones once, few, many or no size at all.

once | NA | TRBJ2-1 | 15 | TRBV5-8 | CASSLGQGRNNEQFF | TGTGCCAGCAGCTTGGGTCAGGGGCGAAACAATGAGCAGTTCTTC
NA | NA | TRBJ1-2 | 12 | TRBV9 | CASSVDSYGYTF | TGTGCCAGCAGCGTAGACAGTTATGGCTACACCTTC
NA | NA | TRBJ1-1 | 13 | TRBV6-5 | CASSPRVNTEAFF | TGTGCCAGCAGTCCCAGGGTTAACACTGAAGCTTTCTTT
NA | TRBD1 | TRBJ2-7 | 15 | TRBV23-1 | CASSQFSRQGNEQYF | TGCGCCAGCAGTCAATTTTCGAGACAGGGAAACGAGCAGTACTTC
NA | NA | TRBJ1-6 | 11 | TRBV30 | CAHKIFGTLHF | TGTGCCCATAAAATATTTGGAACCCTCCACTTT
NA | TRBD2 | TRBJ2-1 | 16 | TRBV3-1/TRBV3-2 | CASSQEPSGRRGEQFF | TGTGCCAGCAGCCAAGAGCCTAGCGGGAGGAGGGGTGAGCAGTTCTTC
NA | TRBD1 | TRBJ2-2 | 15 | TRBV5-1 | CASTAGTGGSGELFF | TGCGCCAGCACAGCCGGGACAGGGGGCTCCGGGGAGCTGTTTTTT
NA | TRBD1 | TRBJ2-3 | 13 | TRBV30 | CAWSGTGDETQYF | TGTGCCTGGAGTGGGACAGGGGATGAGACGCAGTATTTT
NA | NA | TRBJ2-1 | 16 | TRBV24-1 | CATSEYVRETYNEQFF | TGTGCCACCAGTGAATACGTCCGGGAAACCTACAATGAGCAGTTCTTC
NA | NA | TRBJ1-1 | 14 | TRBV25-1 | CASSEYDSREGAFF | TGTGCCAGCAGTGAATACGACAGTCGAGAGGGAGCTTTCTTT
NA | NA | TRBJ1-1 | 14 | TRBV9 | CASSIGPGNTEAFF | TGTGCCAGCAGCATCGGCCCCGGGAACACTGAAGCTTTCTTT
NA | NA | TRBJ2-1 | 15 | TRBV19 | CASSIQAGPYNEQFF | TGTGCCAGTAGTATTCAAGCCGGCCCCTACAATGAGCAGTTCTTC
once | NA | TRBJ2-1 | 12 | TRBV18 | CASSPPVAEQFF | TGTGCCAGCTCACCACCGGTGGCCGAGCAGTTCTTC
NA | NA | TRBJ2-6 | 12 | TRBV28 | CASSFGANVLTF | TGTGCCAGCAGTTTTGGGGCCAACGTCCTGACTTTC
few | NA | TRBJ2-1 | 15 | TRBV7-2 | CASSQRGGSYNEQFF | TGTGCCAGCAGCCAAAGGGGGGGTTCCTACAATGAGCAGTTCTTC
NA | TRBD2 | TRBJ2-1 | 16 | TRBV6-6 | CASSYQAGASYNEQFF | TGTGCCAGCAGCTACCAAGCGGGAGCCTCCTACAATGAGCAGTTCTTC
NA | NA | TRBJ1-2 | 14 | TRBV29-1 | CSVYPRVGGYGYTF | TGCAGCGTTTATCCCAGGGTGGGCGGATATGGCTACACCTTC
once | NA | TRBJ2-3 | 15 | TRBV5-1 | CASSLDGVDPDTQYF | TGCGCCAGCAGCTTGGATGGTGTGGACCCTGATACGCAGTATTTT
NA | NA | TRBJ2-6 | 20 | TRBV9 | CASSPRPGETVGGGANVLTF | TGTGCCAGCAGCCCCAGACCGGGGGAGACGGTGGGCGGTGGGGCCAACGTCCTGACTTTC
NA | NA | TRBJ2-7 | 14 | TRBV4-1 | CASSFRTESYEQYF | TGCGCCAGCAGCTTCCGGACGGAATCCTACGAGCAGTACTTC
NA | TRBD1 | TRBJ1-2 | 13 | TRBV24-1 | CATSQGDNYGYTF | TGTGCCACCAGTCAGGGGGATAACTATGGCTACACCTTC
NA | NA | TRBJ1-2 | 13 | TRBV19 | CASSLFGRDGYTF | TGTGCCAGTAGCCTATTCGGACGCGACGGCTACACCTTC